The 17 T cell receptor beta chains reported below all come from one sample, sequenced in a study of human T cells and chemical hapten exposure. TCRdb analysed the RACE reads with MiXCR anew, one entry per CDR3 protein. The sample holds roughly 81,000 distinct CDR3 sequences, about 8% seen once. Time point described: pre-sensitization, week 0. Indicated treatment: therapeutic diphenylcyclopropenone sensitization with weekly scalp DPC. The starting material was whole blood, obtained in connection with sensitization to the hapten diphenylcyclopropenone (DPC). These receptors came from a middle-aged man with alopecia areata. Some clones in this sample may be carry-over from other donors' samples.

This clonotype turned up a few times. The V and J genes are TRBV6-2 or TRBV6-3 and TRBJ2-3; 13 nucleotides line up with TRBD2. The ends lost 6 bases at V and 4 bases at J; junction bases unmatched: 7. The CDR3 is 16 residues long. Germline V gene sequence: CDR1 MNHEY, CDR2 SVGEGT. CDR3 in DNA: TGTGCCAGCAGCCCAGGACTAGCGGGAGATCCAGATACGCAGTATTTT. Its protein product is CASSPGLAGDPDTQYF.

The chain has TRBV3-1 and TRBJ1-1, with 11 positions matching TRBD1. Germline V gene lookup returns CDR1 LGHDT and CDR2 YNNKEL (reference sequence). V shed 8 bases, J shed 5 bases, and the junction held 10 bases outside the gene matches. The CDR3 is made up of 15 amino acids. CDR3 amino acids: CASGPGQGAWTEAFF. The CDR3 DNA follows: TGTGCCAGCGGCCCCGGACAGGGGGCGTGGACTGAAGCTTTCTTT.

This chain's CDR3 is CASSEKGGSTDTQYF. The CDR3 region has the DNA TGTGCCAGCAGTGAAAAGGGCGGTAGCACAGATACGCAGTATTTT. V gene TRBV2 combines with J gene TRBJ2-3; D gene unclear. From germline, CDR1 is SNHLY and CDR2 FYNNEI. V dropped 2 bases and J dropped 0 bases, with 9 bases sitting between them. This CDR3 contains 15 residues.

J is TRBJ2-7 and V is TRBV27, with 10 bases aligning to TRBD2. The CDR3 runs 18 residues. Germline trimming cut 7 bases from V and 5 bases from J; bases unmatched to any gene: 20. The germline gives CDR1 MNHEY, CDR2 SMNVEV (reference sequence). In DNA, the CDR3 is TGTGCCAGCACAAAAGTAGACGCCGGGACTAGCGATGTGAACGAGCAGTACGTC. It codes for CASTKVDAGTSDVNEQYV.

The chain couples TRBV6-2 or TRBV6-3 to TRBJ2-3; 9 bases agree with TRBD1. The V segment lost 6 bases and the J segment 5 bases; nucleotides outside the gene matches: 12. Germline V gene lookup returns CDR1 MNHEY and CDR2 SVGEGT. The CDR3 totals 16 residues. CDR3 amino acids: CASRTPQGAQGDTQYF. CDR3 nucleotide sequence: TGTGCCAGCAGAACCCCACAGGGGGCGCAGGGAGATACGCAGTATTTT.

In its sample, this clonotype was seen a few times. The rearrangement links TRBV9 to TRBJ1-1; 8 nucleotides match TRBD1. The length of the CDR3 is 13 residues. With V trimmed by 5 bases and J by 3 bases, 3 bases remained unmatched. Germline lookup yields CDR1 SGDLS and CDR2 YYNGEE. CDR3 sequence: CASSVGQDTEAFF. Written as DNA, the CDR3 is TGTGCCAGCAGTGTGGGACAGGACACTGAAGCTTTCTTT.

Remarks on this clonotype: Given a much more abundant clone one base away, this may be a read error. The chain carries TRBV6-5 and TRBJ2-1; D ambiguous. This CDR3 region has 13 residues. CDR1 and CDR2 from the germline V gene are MNHEY and SVGAGI. The ends were cut back, 6 bases at V and 8 bases at J, with 14 bases in the middle. The CDR3 is CASSPAQPHEQFF. The CDR3, as DNA: TGTGCCAGCAGCCCCGCTCAACCCCATGAGCAGTTCTTC.

The V and J genes are TRBV7-9 and TRBJ2-7; D unresolved. Germline assignment: CDR1 SEHNR and CDR2 FQNEAQ (reference sequence). V lost 5 bases to trimming and J lost 0 bases, with 11 bases between them. The CDR3 is 14 amino acids. CDR3 in DNA: TGTGCCAGCAGCCCGCTTCGGAGCTCCTACGAGCAGTACTTC. Its protein is CASSPLRSSYEQYF. Together with reference TRBV7-9 and TRBJ2-7, the CDR3 gives the full variable domain: DTGVSQNPRHKITKRGQNVTFRCDPISEHNRLYWYRQTLGQGPEFLTYFQNEAQLEKSRLLSDRFSAERPKGSFSTLEIQRTEQGDSAMYLCASSPLRSSYEQYFGPGTRLTVT.

This clonotype has more than one count but fewer than ten. The gene calls are TRBV24-1 and TRBJ2-5, with D hard to call. The length of the CDR3 is 11 residues. V lost 4 bases and J 7 bases, leaving 6 bases between the germline ends. Germline V gene data show CDR1 as KGHDR and CDR2 as SFDVKD. CDR3 nucleotides: TGTGCCACCAGTGACTCGTGGACCCAGTACTTC. Amino acid sequence: CATSDSWTQYF.

There are a few counts of this clonotype. The chain has TRBV18 and TRBJ2-7; TRBD2 agrees at 14 bases. V shed 3 bases and J 5 bases; nucleotides not matched to a gene: 9. The CDR3 is 17 residues long. Germline V gene data show CDR1 as KGHSH and CDR2 as LQKENI. CDR3 in amino acids: CASSPFGGTSGRNEQYV. The CDR3 DNA sequence: TGTGCCAGCTCACCCTTCGGGGGGACTAGCGGGAGAAACGAGCAGTACGTC.

This chain uses TRBV12-3 or TRBV12-4 with TRBJ1-4; no clear D. Trimming removed 4 bases from V and 4 bases from J, with 13 bases in between. This CDR3 has 15 amino acids. The CDR3, as DNA: TGTGCCAGCAGTTCCGGACGGATATATAATGAAAAACTGTTTTTT. It encodes CASSSGRIYNEKLFF.

This sequence joins TRBV6-2 or TRBV6-3 and TRBJ1-1; TRBD1 might be the D (5 bases). V gave up 2 bases and J gave up 4 bases, with 11 bases separating them. CDR1 MNHEY and CDR2 SVGEGT come from the germline V gene. The CDR3 contains 14 residues. The CDR3 reads CASSYPGWGTEAFF. The CDR3 DNA reads TGTGCCAGCAGTTACCCAGGGTGGGGCACTGAAGCTTTCTTT.

This clonotype was seen many times. The CDR3 nucleotides are TGTGCCATCAGTGAAGCATCGAACAATCAGCCCCAGCATTTT. This gives the protein CAISEASNNQPQHF. The genes are TRBV10-3 and TRBJ1-5; D gene ambiguous. CDR1 ENHRY and CDR2 SYGVKD come from the germline V gene. The CDR3 spans 14 residues. V dropped 3 bases and J dropped 3 bases, with 9 bases sitting between them.

The J gene is TRBJ2-7, the V gene TRBV21-1; TRBD1, the table's D call, lacks a check against the DNA. TRBV21-1 is shown as a pseudogene. The CDR3 runs to 17 residues. Written as DNA, the CDR3 is TGTGCCAGCAGCAAAGTAGCAGGACAGGGGAGTCCCTACGAGCAGTACGTC. It specifies CASSKVAGQGSPYEQYV.

This clonotype was seen ten or more times. The rearrangement uses TRBV20-1 and TRBJ2-7; 7 positions match TRBD2. V shed 3 bases and J 0 bases; nucleotides not matched to a gene: 5. The CDR3 is 14 amino acids. Germline V CDR1 and CDR2: DFQATT, SNEGSKA (reference sequence). The CDR3 nucleotides are TGCAGTGCTAGCCGCCTAGCGGCCTCCTACGAGCAGTACTTC. This gives the protein CSASRLAASYEQYF.

There are many counts of this clonotype. The DNA of the CDR3 is TGTGCCAGCAGTTCCCCGAGCTCTGGGGCCAACGTCCTGACTTTC. This sequence encodes CASSSPSSGANVLTF. V is TRBV28 and J is TRBJ2-6; no clear D gene. The CDR3 has 15 residues. The V end was cut by 4 bases, the J end by 0 bases, with 7 bases between. Germline-derived CDR1 and CDR2 are MDHEN and SYDVKM.

The V gene is TRBV5-6, the J gene TRBJ2-7; D is perhaps TRBD2 (6 bases). This CDR3 region has 14 residues. Looked up from germline, CDR1 is SGHDT and CDR2 is YYEEEE. The V gene lost 1 base and the J gene lost 4 bases, with 12 bases spanning the gap. CDR3 nucleotide sequence: TGTGCCAGCAGCTTGTACTTTGCGGGATACGAGCAGTACTTC. Encoded protein: CASSLYFAGYEQYF.